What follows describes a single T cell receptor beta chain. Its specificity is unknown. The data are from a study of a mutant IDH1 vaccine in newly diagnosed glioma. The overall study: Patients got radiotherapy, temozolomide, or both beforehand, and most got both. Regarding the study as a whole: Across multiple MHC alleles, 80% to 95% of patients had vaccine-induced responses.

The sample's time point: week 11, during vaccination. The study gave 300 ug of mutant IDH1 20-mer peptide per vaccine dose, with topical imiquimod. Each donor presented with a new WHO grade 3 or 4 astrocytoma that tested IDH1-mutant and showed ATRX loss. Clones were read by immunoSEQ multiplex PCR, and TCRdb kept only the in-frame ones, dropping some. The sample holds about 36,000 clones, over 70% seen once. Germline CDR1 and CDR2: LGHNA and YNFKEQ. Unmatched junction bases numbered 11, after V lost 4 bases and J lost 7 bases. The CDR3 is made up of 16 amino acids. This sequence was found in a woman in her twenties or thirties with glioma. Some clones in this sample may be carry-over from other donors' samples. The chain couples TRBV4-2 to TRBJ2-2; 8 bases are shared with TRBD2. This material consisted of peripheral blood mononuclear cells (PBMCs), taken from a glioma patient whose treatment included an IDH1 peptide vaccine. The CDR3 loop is CASSRKTGTRSGELFF. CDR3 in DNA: TGTGCCAGCAGCCGTAAAACCGGGACTAGGAGCGGGGAGCTGTTTTTT.